Described below is a single TCR beta chain sequence and its context. The data derive from a study of blood T cell dynamics during melanoma immunotherapy. Every bulk PBMC sample received the same 350 ng of DNA. Method: immunoSEQ multiplex PCR; TCRdb's copy keeps in-frame clones and lacks some. The repertoire holds approximately 2,800 clones, around 85% seen once, with 13% to 15% in the top ten. Documented time point: week 3, after first cycle of checkpoint inhibitor. Response was assessed by RECIST 1.1 at 12 weeks, except a couple of rapid progressors. The sequencing used blood, collected from a patient treated with checkpoint blockade. The source of this sequence is a human donor with melanoma.

CDR3 residues: CASSNGVYEQYF. The CDR3 nucleotides read TGTGCCAGCAGCAATGGGGTCTACGAGCAGTACTTC. The chain links TRBV6-5 to TRBJ2-7; D is ambiguous. In germline, CDR1 is MNHEY, CDR2 SVGAGI. Trimming removed 6 bases at V and 3 bases at J, with 9 bases between. The CDR3 length is 12 residues.